These T cell receptor beta chains were read from a single sample in a study of T cells in Graves' hyperthyroidism and ophthalmopathy. TCRdb re-derived calls from the multiplex PCR reads in MiXCR, one entry per CDR3 protein. This table has about 300,000 distinct CDR3 sequences, about an eighth appearing once. Sequencing was performed on blood. These TCRs come from a woman aged 40-49 years with Graves' hyperthyroidism. Both conserved end residues are part of each CDR3. D genes are given only for firm matches. Size tells how often a clone was seen (once, few, many) or the class of an expanded clone, and some rows leave it out.

CDR3 protein: CASTPLGLLSYNEQFF; CDR3 DNA: TGTGCCAGCACCCCCTTGGGACTACTCTCCTACAATGAGCAGTTCTTC; clone size: many; D gene: TRBD2; V gene: TRBV6-2/TRBV6-3; J gene: TRBJ2-1
CDR3 protein: CSVFSGKTQYF; CDR3 DNA: TGCAGTGTATTCAGCGGGAAGACCCAGTACTTC; clone size: many; D gene: TRBD2; V gene: TRBV20-1; J gene: TRBJ2-5
CDR3 protein: CASSRDRSLYGYTF; CDR3 DNA: TGTGCCAGCAGCCGGGACCGCTCTCTCTATGGCTACACCTTC; clone size: many; D gene: .; V gene: TRBV5-8; J gene: TRBJ1-2
CDR3 protein: CASSLAGADTGELFF; CDR3 DNA: TGTGCCAGCAGCTTAGCGGGAGCGGATACCGGGGAGCTGTTTTTT; clone size: .; D gene: .; V gene: TRBV7-9; J gene: TRBJ2-2
CDR3 protein: CSAGLREAYGYTF; CDR3 DNA: TGCAGTGCTGGTCTCAGGGAGGCCTATGGCTACACCTTC; clone size: many; D gene: .; V gene: TRBV20-1; J gene: TRBJ1-2
CDR3 protein: CASSLGRGPETQYF; CDR3 DNA: TGTGCCAGCAGCTTGGGCAGGGGGCCGGAGACCCAGTACTTC; clone size: many; D gene: TRBD1; V gene: TRBV7-9; J gene: TRBJ2-5
CDR3 protein: CASSERLAGPQETQYF; CDR3 DNA: TGTGCCAGCAGCGAAAGACTAGCGGGACCACAAGAGACCCAGTACTTC; clone size: .; D gene: TRBD2; V gene: TRBV9; J gene: TRBJ2-5
CDR3 protein: CASSSRTGPGQYF; CDR3 DNA: TGTGCCAGCAGCTCGAGGACAGGCCCCGGACAGTACTTC; clone size: many; D gene: TRBD1; V gene: TRBV7-9; J gene: TRBJ2-7
CDR3 protein: CSTRASGRVWADTQYF; CDR3 DNA: TGCAGTACTAGAGCATCTGGGCGGGTATGGGCAGATACGCAGTATTTT; clone size: .; D gene: .; V gene: TRBV20-1; J gene: TRBJ2-3
CDR3 protein: CSASGNTDTQYF; CDR3 DNA: TGCAGTGCTAGCGGGAATACAGATACGCAGTATTTT; clone size: many; D gene: .; V gene: TRBV20-1; J gene: TRBJ2-3
CDR3 protein: CASSLAGGREQYF; CDR3 DNA: TGTGCCAGCAGCTTAGCAGGGGGAAGGGAGCAGTACTTC; clone size: few; D gene: .; V gene: TRBV7-9; J gene: TRBJ2-7
CDR3 protein: CASSHGPDRYEQYF; CDR3 DNA: TGCGCCAGCAGCCACGGGCCCGATCGGTACGAGCAGTACTTC; clone size: .; D gene: .; V gene: TRBV5-1; J gene: TRBJ2-7
CDR3 protein: CASSTGLVNSPLHF; CDR3 DNA: TGTGCCAGCAGCACCGGACTGGTAAATTCACCCCTCCACTTT; clone size: many; D gene: .; V gene: TRBV27; J gene: TRBJ1-6
CDR3 protein: CASSRVGGNEQFF; CDR3 DNA: TGTGCCAGCAGCAGGGTGGGGGGGAATGAGCAGTTCTTC; clone size: .; D gene: TRBD2; V gene: TRBV7-2; J gene: TRBJ2-1
CDR3 protein: CASSPRGEGEQYF; CDR3 DNA: TGTGCCAGCAGCCCCCGTGGGGAGGGAGAGCAGTACTTC; clone size: many; D gene: TRBD2; V gene: TRBV3-1; J gene: TRBJ2-7
CDR3 protein: CASSESQGGVQYF; CDR3 DNA: TGCGCCAGCAGTGAATCACAGGGAGGGGTGCAGTACTTC; clone size: few; D gene: .; V gene: TRBV10-2; J gene: TRBJ2-7
CDR3 protein: CASGVAGAYQETQYF; CDR3 DNA: TGTGCCAGCGGGGTGGCAGGGGCTTACCAAGAGACCCAGTACTTC; clone size: .; D gene: .; V gene: TRBV7-9; J gene: TRBJ2-5
CDR3 protein: CASSQRDGYGYTF; CDR3 DNA: TGTGCCAGCAGCCAACGGGACGGATATGGCTACACCTTC; clone size: many; D gene: .; V gene: TRBV7-9; J gene: TRBJ1-2
CDR3 protein: CASGTSGSGRDF; CDR3 DNA: TGTGCCAGCGGGACTAGCGGGTCCGGAAGGGACTTC; clone size: many; D gene: TRBD2; V gene: TRBV12-3/TRBV12-4; J gene: TRBJ2-7
CDR3 protein: CASSTRDRRTYEQYF; CDR3 DNA: TGTGCCAGCAGCACCCGGGACAGGCGAACCTACGAGCAGTACTTC; clone size: .; D gene: TRBD1; V gene: TRBV5-5; J gene: TRBJ2-7
CDR3 protein: CASRFKGLGEQYF; CDR3 DNA: TGTGCCAGCAGATTTAAGGGGCTCGGCGAGCAGTACTTC; clone size: .; D gene: .; V gene: TRBV6-1; J gene: TRBJ2-7
CDR3 protein: CSVATSLAAEQYF; CDR3 DNA: TGCAGCGTCGCAACTAGTCTCGCGGCCGAGCAGTACTTC; clone size: many; D gene: .; V gene: TRBV29-1; J gene: TRBJ2-7
CDR3 protein: CASTNLRVGTGELFF; CDR3 DNA: TGTGCCAGTACGAACCTACGGGTGGGGACCGGGGAGCTGTTTTTT; clone size: few; D gene: .; V gene: TRBV19; J gene: TRBJ2-2
CDR3 protein: CASGAPGGNQPQHF; CDR3 DNA: TGTGCCAGCGGGGCACCAGGGGGCAATCAGCCCCAGCATTTT; clone size: .; D gene: .; V gene: TRBV2; J gene: TRBJ1-5
CDR3 protein: CASSQDAALVVVYNEQFF; CDR3 DNA: TGCGCCAGCAGCCAAGACGCCGCCTTGGTTGTGGTTTACAATGAGCAGTTCTTC; clone size: .; D gene: .; V gene: TRBV4-1; J gene: TRBJ2-1
CDR3 protein: CASSLLRNQPQHF; CDR3 DNA: TGTGCCAGCAGCTTGCTGAGGAATCAGCCCCAGCATTTT; clone size: many; D gene: .; V gene: TRBV5-5; J gene: TRBJ1-5
CDR3 protein: CASSLGLAGTETQYF; CDR3 DNA: TGTGCCAGCAGTTTAGGGTTAGCGGGAACAGAGACCCAGTACTTC; clone size: many; D gene: TRBD2; V gene: TRBV28; J gene: TRBJ2-5
CDR3 protein: CASSLDLQGVQLFF; CDR3 DNA: TGCGCCAGCAGCTTGGACCTACAGGGGGTACAACTGTTTTTT; clone size: .; D gene: TRBD1; V gene: TRBV5-1; J gene: TRBJ1-4
CDR3 protein: CASSTPGGIQYF; CDR3 DNA: TGTGCCAGCAGTACCCCCGGGGGCATTCAGTACTTC; clone size: .; D gene: .; V gene: TRBV12-3/TRBV12-4; J gene: TRBJ2-4
CDR3 protein: CASSEGGTGRAEAFF; CDR3 DNA: TGTGCCAGCAGTGAGGGTGGTACAGGGAGGGCTGAAGCTTTCTTT; clone size: many; D gene: .; V gene: TRBV2; J gene: TRBJ1-1
CDR3 protein: CSARDRTSAGVRFF; CDR3 DNA: TGCAGTGCTAGAGATCGGACAAGTGCGGGAGTTCGGTTCTTC; clone size: few; D gene: TRBD2; V gene: TRBV20-1; J gene: TRBJ2-1
CDR3 protein: CASSPFRTGELFF; CDR3 DNA: TGTGCCAGCAGCCCCTTTAGAACCGGGGAGCTGTTTTTT; clone size: many; D gene: .; V gene: TRBV12-3/TRBV12-4; J gene: TRBJ2-2
CDR3 protein: CASSLVGNEQYF; CDR3 DNA: TGTGCCAGCAGCTTAGTAGGGAACGAGCAGTACTTC; clone size: many; D gene: .; V gene: TRBV11-2; J gene: TRBJ2-7
CDR3 protein: CASRQGESAFF; CDR3 DNA: TGTGCCAGCAGACAGGGTGAATCGGCTTTCTTT; clone size: few; D gene: .; V gene: TRBV2; J gene: TRBJ1-1
CDR3 protein: CATRLAGAKEQYF; CDR3 DNA: TGTGCCACCAGACTAGCGGGAGCTAAGGAGCAGTACTTC; clone size: .; D gene: TRBD2; V gene: TRBV19; J gene: TRBJ2-7
CDR3 protein: CASSPDSKNNEQFF; CDR3 DNA: TGTGCCAGCAGCCCGGACAGCAAGAACAATGAGCAGTTCTTC; clone size: many; D gene: .; V gene: TRBV7-9; J gene: TRBJ2-1
CDR3 protein: CASSRPAGGNEKLFF; CDR3 DNA: TGTGCCAGCAGTCGCCCGGCAGGCGGGAATGAAAAACTGTTTTTT; clone size: many; D gene: .; V gene: TRBV6-1; J gene: TRBJ1-4
CDR3 protein: CASSLGPREAFF; CDR3 DNA: TGTGCCAGCAGCTTAGGCCCCAGAGAAGCTTTCTTT; clone size: .; D gene: .; V gene: TRBV13; J gene: TRBJ1-1
CDR3 protein: CASSLWGETQHF; CDR3 DNA: TGTGCCAGCAGCCTTTGGGGGGAGACCCAGCATTTT; clone size: few; D gene: .; V gene: TRBV12-3/TRBV12-4; J gene: TRBJ1-5
CDR3 protein: CASSVDDNEQFF; CDR3 DNA: TGTGCCAGCAGCGTAGATGACAATGAGCAGTTCTTC; clone size: .; D gene: .; V gene: TRBV9; J gene: TRBJ2-1
CDR3 protein: CASIHRVGTDTQYF; CDR3 DNA: TGTGCCAGCATCCACCGGGTGGGCACAGATACGCAGTATTTT; clone size: many; D gene: .; V gene: TRBV7-2; J gene: TRBJ2-3
CDR3 protein: CASSLGYNEQFF; CDR3 DNA: TGTGCCAGCAGTTTAGGGTACAATGAGCAGTTCTTC; clone size: many; D gene: .; V gene: TRBV28; J gene: TRBJ2-1
CDR3 protein: CASTGGPTDTQYF; CDR3 DNA: TGTGCCAGCACTGGGGGGCCCACAGATACGCAGTATTTT; clone size: many; D gene: .; V gene: TRBV6-1; J gene: TRBJ2-3
CDR3 protein: CAISETNYEQYF; CDR3 DNA: TGTGCCATCAGTGAGACGAACTACGAGCAGTACTTC; clone size: many; D gene: .; V gene: TRBV10-3; J gene: TRBJ2-7
CDR3 protein: CSARSAGGPRDSGDTQYF; CDR3 DNA: TGCAGTGCTAGGTCGGCGGGAGGGCCAAGGGATTCTGGAGATACGCAGTATTTT; clone size: few; D gene: TRBD2; V gene: TRBV20-1; J gene: TRBJ2-3
CDR3 protein: CASSQRGQSFGGYTF; CDR3 DNA: TGTGCCAGCAGCCAGAGGGGACAGTCCTTCGGTGGCTACACCTTC; clone size: many; D gene: TRBD1; V gene: TRBV3-1; J gene: TRBJ1-2
CDR3 protein: CASSLSPGYRDQPQHF; CDR3 DNA: TGTGCCAGCAGTTTATCGCCGGGTTATCGGGATCAGCCCCAGCATTTT; clone size: many; D gene: .; V gene: TRBV27; J gene: TRBJ1-5
CDR3 protein: CASSQVGRGAYNEQFF; CDR3 DNA: TGTGCCAGCAGCCAAGTCGGCAGGGGGGCCTACAATGAGCAGTTCTTC; clone size: few; D gene: .; V gene: TRBV14; J gene: TRBJ2-1
CDR3 protein: CASREAGRSSYEQYF; CDR3 DNA: TGTGCCAGCAGGGAAGCCGGGAGAAGCTCCTACGAGCAGTACTTC; clone size: many; D gene: .; V gene: TRBV28; J gene: TRBJ2-7
CDR3 protein: CASSPRTSGSVDTQYF; CDR3 DNA: TGTGCCAGCAGCCCTCGGACTAGCGGGAGTGTAGATACGCAGTATTTT; clone size: many; D gene: TRBD2; V gene: TRBV7-2; J gene: TRBJ2-3
CDR3 protein: CATSDQYQETQYF; CDR3 DNA: TGTGCCACCAGTGACCAGTACCAAGAGACCCAGTACTTC; clone size: many; D gene: .; V gene: TRBV24-1; J gene: TRBJ2-5
CDR3 protein: CASRSGPTGYTF; CDR3 DNA: TGTGCCAGCAGGTCCGGTCCCACTGGCTACACCTTC; clone size: .; D gene: .; V gene: TRBV6-1; J gene: TRBJ1-2
CDR3 protein: CASSWGTGAKNIQYF; CDR3 DNA: TGTGCCAGCAGTTGGGGGACGGGGGCCAAAAACATTCAGTACTTC; clone size: .; D gene: .; V gene: TRBV6-5; J gene: TRBJ2-4
CDR3 protein: CASSIDLDREAFF; CDR3 DNA: TGTGCCAGTAGTATAGATTTGGACAGGGAAGCTTTCTTT; clone size: many; D gene: TRBD1; V gene: TRBV19; J gene: TRBJ1-1
CDR3 protein: CASSYGTSGPYEQYF; CDR3 DNA: TGTGCCAGCAGTTACGGTACTAGCGGGCCCTACGAGCAGTACTTC; clone size: many; D gene: TRBD2; V gene: TRBV6-5; J gene: TRBJ2-7
CDR3 protein: CASSGLAESKKSSYNEQFF; CDR3 DNA: TGTGCCAGCTCCGGACTAGCGGAGAGTAAAAAAAGCTCCTACAATGAGCAGTTCTTC; clone size: .; D gene: TRBD2; V gene: TRBV7-2; J gene: TRBJ2-1
CDR3 protein: CASSQEGQGSHGYTF; CDR3 DNA: TGTGCCAGCAGCCAAGAAGGGCAGGGGTCCCATGGCTACACCTTC; clone size: many; D gene: .; V gene: TRBV14; J gene: TRBJ1-2